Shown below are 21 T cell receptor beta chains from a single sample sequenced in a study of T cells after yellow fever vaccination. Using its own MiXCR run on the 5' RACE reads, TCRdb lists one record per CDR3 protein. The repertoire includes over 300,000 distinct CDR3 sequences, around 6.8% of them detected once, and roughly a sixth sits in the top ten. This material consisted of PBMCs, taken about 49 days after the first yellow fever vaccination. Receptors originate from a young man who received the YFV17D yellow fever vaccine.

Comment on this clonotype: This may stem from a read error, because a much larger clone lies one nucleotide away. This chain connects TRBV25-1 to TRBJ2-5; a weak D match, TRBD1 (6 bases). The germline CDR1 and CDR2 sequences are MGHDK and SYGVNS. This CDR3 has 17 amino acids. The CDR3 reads CASCESLDRFWGETQYF. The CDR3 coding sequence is TGTGCCAGCTGTGAATCGCTGGACAGATTCTGGGGGGAGACCCAGTACTTC.

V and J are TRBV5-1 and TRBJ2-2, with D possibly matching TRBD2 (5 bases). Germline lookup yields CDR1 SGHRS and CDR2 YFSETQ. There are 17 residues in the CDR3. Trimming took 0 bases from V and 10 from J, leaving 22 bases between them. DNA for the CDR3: TGCGCCAGCAGCTTGGTACGGGAAGGGCGTAGCTTGGAGGAGCTGTTTTTT. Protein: CASSLVREGRSLEELFF.

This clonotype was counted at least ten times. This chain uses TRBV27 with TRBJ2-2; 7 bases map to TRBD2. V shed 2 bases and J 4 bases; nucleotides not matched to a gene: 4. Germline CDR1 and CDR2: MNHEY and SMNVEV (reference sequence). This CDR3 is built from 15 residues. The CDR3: CASSLTSVATGELFF. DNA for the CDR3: TGTGCCAGCAGTTTAACTAGCGTAGCCACCGGGGAGCTGTTTTTT.

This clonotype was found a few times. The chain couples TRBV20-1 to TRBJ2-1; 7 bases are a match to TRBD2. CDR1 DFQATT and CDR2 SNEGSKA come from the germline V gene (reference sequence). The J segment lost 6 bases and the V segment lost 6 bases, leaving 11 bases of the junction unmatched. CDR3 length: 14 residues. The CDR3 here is CSAPRGGGSNEQFF. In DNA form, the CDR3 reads TGCAGTGCACCTCGGGGCGGGGGATCCAATGAGCAGTTCTTC.

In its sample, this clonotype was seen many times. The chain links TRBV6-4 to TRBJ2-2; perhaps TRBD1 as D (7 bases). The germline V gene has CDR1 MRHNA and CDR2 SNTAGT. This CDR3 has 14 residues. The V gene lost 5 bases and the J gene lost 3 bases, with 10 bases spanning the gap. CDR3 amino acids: CASSQGGYTGELFF. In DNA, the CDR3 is TGTGCCAGCAGTCAGGGGGGATACACCGGGGAGCTGTTTTTT.

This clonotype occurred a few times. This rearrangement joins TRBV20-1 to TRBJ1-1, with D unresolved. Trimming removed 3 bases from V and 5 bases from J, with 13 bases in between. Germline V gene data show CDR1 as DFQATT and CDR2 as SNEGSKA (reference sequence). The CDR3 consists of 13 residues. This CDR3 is CSARYAGVTEAFF. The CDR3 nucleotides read TGCAGTGCTAGGTACGCCGGAGTGACTGAAGCTTTCTTT.

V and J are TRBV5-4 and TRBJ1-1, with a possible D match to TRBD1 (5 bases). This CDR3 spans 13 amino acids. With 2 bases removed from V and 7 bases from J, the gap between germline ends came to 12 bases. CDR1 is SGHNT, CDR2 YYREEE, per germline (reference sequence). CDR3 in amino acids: CASSFSGALEAFF. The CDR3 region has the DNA TGTGCCAGCAGCTTTTCCGGGGCCCTTGAAGCTTTCTTT.

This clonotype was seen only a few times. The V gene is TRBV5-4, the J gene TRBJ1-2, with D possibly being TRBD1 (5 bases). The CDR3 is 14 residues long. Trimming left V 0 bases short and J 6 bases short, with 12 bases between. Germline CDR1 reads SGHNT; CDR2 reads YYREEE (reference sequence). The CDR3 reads CASSLAGGFDGYTF. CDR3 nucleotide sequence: TGTGCCAGCAGCTTGGCCGGGGGGTTTGATGGCTACACCTTC. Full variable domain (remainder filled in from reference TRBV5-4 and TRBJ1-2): ETGVTQSPTHLIKTRGQQVTLRCSSQSGHNTVSWYQQALGQGPQFIFQYYREEENGRGNFPPRFSGLQFPNYSSELNVNALELDDSALYLCASSLAGGFDGYTFGSGTRLTVV.

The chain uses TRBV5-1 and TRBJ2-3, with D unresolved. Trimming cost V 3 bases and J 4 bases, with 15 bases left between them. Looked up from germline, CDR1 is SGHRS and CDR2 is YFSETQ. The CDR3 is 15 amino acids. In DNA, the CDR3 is TGCGCCAGCAGCTCCTCTCCTCATGGGGCAGATACGCAGTATTTT. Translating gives CASSSSPHGADTQYF.

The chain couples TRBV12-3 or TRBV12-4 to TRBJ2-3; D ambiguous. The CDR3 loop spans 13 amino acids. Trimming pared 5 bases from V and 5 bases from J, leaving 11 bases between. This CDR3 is CASSPLTRDTQYF. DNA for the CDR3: TGTGCCAGCAGTCCCTTGACCCGAGATACGCAGTATTTT.

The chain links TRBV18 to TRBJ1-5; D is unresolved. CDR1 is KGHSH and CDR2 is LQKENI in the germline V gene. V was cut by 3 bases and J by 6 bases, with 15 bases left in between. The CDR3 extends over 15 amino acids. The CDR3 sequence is CASSPIEGSSQPQHF. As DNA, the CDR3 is TGTGCCAGCTCACCTATCGAGGGTTCTAGTCAGCCCCAGCATTTT.

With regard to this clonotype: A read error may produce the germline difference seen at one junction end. The CDR3 DNA sequence: TGTGCTAGCAGCGTAGAGTACCGAGGGAGGTCTGGAAACACCATATATTTT. Protein sequence: CASSVEYRGRSGNTIYF. The chain recombines TRBV7-6 with TRBJ1-3; no clear D. The germline V gene encodes CDR1 SGHVS and CDR2 FNYEAQ. This CDR3 comprises 17 residues. The entire variable domain, with the rest obtained from reference TRBV7-6 and TRBJ1-3, is as follows: GAGVSQSPRYKVTKRGQDVALRCDPISGHVSLYWYRQALGQGPEFLTYFNYEAQQDKSGLPNDRFSAERPEGSISTLTIQRTEQRDSAMYRCASSVEYRGRSGNTIYFGEGSWLTVV.

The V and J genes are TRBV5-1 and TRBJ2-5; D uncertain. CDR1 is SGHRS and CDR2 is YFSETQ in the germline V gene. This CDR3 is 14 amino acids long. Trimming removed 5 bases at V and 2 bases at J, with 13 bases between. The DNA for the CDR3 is TGCGCCAGCAGGCAACAGTCCTCACAAGAGACCCAGTACTTC. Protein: CASRQQSSQETQYF.

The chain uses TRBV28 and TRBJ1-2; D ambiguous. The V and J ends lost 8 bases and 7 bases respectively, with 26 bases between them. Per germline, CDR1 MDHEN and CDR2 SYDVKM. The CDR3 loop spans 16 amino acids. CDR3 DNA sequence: TGTGCCAGCGTGATCGGTTCGGCAGGCCTCTCCGGTGGCTACACCTTC. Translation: CASVIGSAGLSGGYTF.

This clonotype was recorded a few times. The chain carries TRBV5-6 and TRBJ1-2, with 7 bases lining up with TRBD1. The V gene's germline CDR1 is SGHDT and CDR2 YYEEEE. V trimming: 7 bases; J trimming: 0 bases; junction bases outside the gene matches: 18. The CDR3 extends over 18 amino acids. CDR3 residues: CASSSYGTDRAANYGYTF. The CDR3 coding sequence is TGTGCCAGCTCCTCTTATGGTACAGACAGGGCCGCTAACTATGGCTACACCTTC.

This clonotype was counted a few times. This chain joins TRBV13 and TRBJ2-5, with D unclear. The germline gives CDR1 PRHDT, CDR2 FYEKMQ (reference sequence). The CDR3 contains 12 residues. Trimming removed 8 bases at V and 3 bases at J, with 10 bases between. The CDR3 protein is CASGPLKETQYF. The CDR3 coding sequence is TGTGCCAGCGGTCCGTTAAAAGAGACCCAGTACTTC. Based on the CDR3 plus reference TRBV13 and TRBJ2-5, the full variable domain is AAGVIQSPRHLIKEKRETATLKCYPIPRHDTVYWYQQGPGQDPQFLISFYEKMQSDKGSIPDRFSAQQFSDYHSELNMSSLELGDSALYFCASGPLKETQYFGPGTRLLVL.

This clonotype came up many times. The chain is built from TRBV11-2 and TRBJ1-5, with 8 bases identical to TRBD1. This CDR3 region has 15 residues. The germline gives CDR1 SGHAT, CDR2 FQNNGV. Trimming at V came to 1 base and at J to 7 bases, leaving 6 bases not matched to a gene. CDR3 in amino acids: CASSLGQGAGQPQHF. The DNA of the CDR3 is TGTGCCAGCAGCTTAGGTCAGGGGGCAGGGCAGCCCCAGCATTTT.

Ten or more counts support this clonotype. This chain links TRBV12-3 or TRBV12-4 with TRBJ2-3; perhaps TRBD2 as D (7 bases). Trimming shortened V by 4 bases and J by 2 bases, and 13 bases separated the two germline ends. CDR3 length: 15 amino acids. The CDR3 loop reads CASSSWGGPTDTQYF. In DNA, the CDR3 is TGTGCCAGCAGTTCCTGGGGGGGGCCCACAGATACGCAGTATTTT.

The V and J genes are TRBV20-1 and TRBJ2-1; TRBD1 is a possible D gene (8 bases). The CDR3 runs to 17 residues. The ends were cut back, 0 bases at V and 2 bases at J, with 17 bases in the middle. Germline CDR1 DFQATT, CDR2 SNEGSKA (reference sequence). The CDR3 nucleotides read TGCAGTGCTAGAGACGGTGAGCGGGGACAGGCCTACAATGAGCAGTTCTTC. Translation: CSARDGERGQAYNEQFF.

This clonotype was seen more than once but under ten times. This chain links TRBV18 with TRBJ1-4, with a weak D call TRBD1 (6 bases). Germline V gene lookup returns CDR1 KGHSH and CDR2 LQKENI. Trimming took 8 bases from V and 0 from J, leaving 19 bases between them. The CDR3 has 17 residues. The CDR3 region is CASAERDNYATNEKLFF. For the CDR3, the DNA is TGTGCCAGCGCGGAAAGGGACAACTATGCAACTAATGAAAAACTGTTTTTT.

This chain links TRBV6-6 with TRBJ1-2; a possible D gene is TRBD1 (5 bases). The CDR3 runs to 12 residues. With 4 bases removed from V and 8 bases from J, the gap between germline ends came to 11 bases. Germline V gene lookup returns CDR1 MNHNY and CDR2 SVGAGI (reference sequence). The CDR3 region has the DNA TGTGCCAGCAGTTCCAGGGTTCGCGGCTACACCTTC. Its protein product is CASSSRVRGYTF.